The present T cell receptor (beta chain) was sequenced within a study of shared T cell receptors in the human thymus. The method was immunoSEQ multiplex PCR; TCRdb's version includes in-frame clones alone and lacks a portion of them. The sample shows about 730,000 clones, roughly 88% of them seen only once. V gave up 4 bases and J gave up 6 bases; unmatched junction bases: 6. CDR1 is MGHRA and CDR2 is YSYEKL in the germline V gene. CDR3 size: 15 residues. These data were also reused for a study on human thymus T cells. As reported in that work: The thymus was resected at corrective cardiac surgery. Seemingly biased V and J gene usage marked thymic and blood repertoires. The related literature has documented a marked overlap of thymic repertoires among unrelated individuals.

The sequenced sample consisted of thymocytes. This chain links TRBV4-1 with TRBJ1-5, with TRBD1 matching 10 bases. This receptor was identified in a girl under three years old with a congenital heart defect. CDR3 region: CASSLGQGNRQPQHF. For the CDR3, the DNA is TGCGCCAGCAGCCTGGGACAGGGGAACCGTCAGCCCCAGCATTTT.